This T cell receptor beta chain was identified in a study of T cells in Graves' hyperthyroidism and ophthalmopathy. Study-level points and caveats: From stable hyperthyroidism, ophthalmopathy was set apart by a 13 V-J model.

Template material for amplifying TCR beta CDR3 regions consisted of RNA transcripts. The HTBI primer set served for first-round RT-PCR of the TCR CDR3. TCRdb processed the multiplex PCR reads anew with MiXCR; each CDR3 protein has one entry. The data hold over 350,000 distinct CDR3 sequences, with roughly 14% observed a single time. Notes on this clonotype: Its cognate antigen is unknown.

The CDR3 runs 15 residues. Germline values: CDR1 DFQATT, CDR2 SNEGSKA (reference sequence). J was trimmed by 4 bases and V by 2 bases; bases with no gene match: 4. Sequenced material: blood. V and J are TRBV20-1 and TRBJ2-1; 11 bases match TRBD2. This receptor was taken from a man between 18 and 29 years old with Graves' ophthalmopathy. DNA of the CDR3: TGCAGTGCTAGACGAACTAGCGGGAGTTACAATGAGCAGTTCTTC. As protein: CSARRTSGSYNEQFF.